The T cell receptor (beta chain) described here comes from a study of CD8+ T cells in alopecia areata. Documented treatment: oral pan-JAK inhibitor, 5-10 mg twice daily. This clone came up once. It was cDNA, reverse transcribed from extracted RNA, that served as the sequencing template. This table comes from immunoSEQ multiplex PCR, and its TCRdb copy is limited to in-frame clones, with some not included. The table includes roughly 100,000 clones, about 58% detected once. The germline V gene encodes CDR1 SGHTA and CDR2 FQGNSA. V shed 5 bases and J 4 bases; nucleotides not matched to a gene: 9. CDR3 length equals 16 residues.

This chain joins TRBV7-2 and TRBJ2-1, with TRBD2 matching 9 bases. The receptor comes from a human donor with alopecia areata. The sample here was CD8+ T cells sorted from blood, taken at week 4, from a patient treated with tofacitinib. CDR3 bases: TGTGCCAGCAGCATAGTAGCGGGAGACGAATACAATGAGCAGTTCTTC. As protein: CASSIVAGDEYNEQFF.